The entry below describes one TCR beta chain. The data originate from a study of blood T cell repertoires in COVID-19. Study context: Sites across the United States, Italy and Spain contributed samples from acute and convalescent COVID-19. In each case, the material was cDNA or gDNA derived from T cells, B-cell-depleted T cells, or PBMCs.

The repertoire was sequenced with immunoSEQ multiplex PCR; TCRdb's copy has only in-frame clones and lacks some. The table has tens of thousands of clones, 82% seen once. The CDR3 is made up of 15 amino acids. Trimming took 0 bases from V and 3 from J, leaving 11 bases between them. CDR1 is LGHNA and CDR2 is YSLEER in the germline V gene. The chain is built from TRBV4-3 and TRBJ1-2; no clear D gene. This clonotype originated in a human donor in a cohort sampled during active COVID-19. The sequenced material came from peripheral blood. The CDR3 region is CASSQEARSYYGYTF. The DNA for the CDR3 is TGCGCCAGCAGCCAAGAAGCACGGTCCTACTATGGCTACACCTTC.